This T cell receptor beta chain was obtained from a study of blood T cell repertoires in COVID-19. Study-level background: Researchers got acute and convalescent COVID-19 samples from the United States, Italy and Spain. Sources were T cells, B-cell-depleted T cells, or PBMCs; the material itself was cDNA or gDNA.

Study processing details: Reference gene primer amplification yielded estimated nucleated cell counts. TCRdb's copy holds only in-frame clones and misses some; the assay was immunoSEQ multiplex PCR. V and J calls and clone size come straight from that table; D and trimming were deduced from the DNA. The table has 200,000 to 250,000 clones, around nine tenths seen once. This TCR came from a man aged 18 to 29 with active or convalescent COVID-19. The sample taken for sequencing was peripheral blood.

CDR3 sequence reads: CASIDMRTGERRELFF. The CDR3 bases are TGTGCCAGTATAGACATGAGGACAGGTGAACGGAGGGAGCTGTTTTTT. This sequence joins TRBV19 and TRBJ2-2, with TRBD1 matching over 7 bases. The V gene's germline CDR1 is LNHDA and CDR2 SQIVND (reference sequence). There are 16 residues in the CDR3. V shed 7 bases, J shed 9 bases, and the junction held 17 bases outside the gene matches.